This T cell receptor beta chain appears in the sequencing data of a study of T-cell reconstitution after alpha-beta-depleted transplantation in children. Trimming took off 7 bases at V and 4 bases at J, with 14 bases between the two ends. CDR3 length: 14 amino acids. As it was prepared, the TCRbeta library received unique molecular identifiers. TCRdb reanalysed the PCR reads using MiXCR and keeps one entry per CDR3 protein. Counted here are about 420,000 distinct CDR3 sequences, approximately 11% occurring once; the ten biggest clones make up roughly 6%. The source is a human donor who donated a stem cell graft to a child with acute myeloid leukemia. The chain employs TRBV12-3 or TRBV12-4 and TRBJ1-3; weak D call: TRBD1 (6 bases). The sequencing used PBMCs from the stem cell graft donor, collected from the stem cell graft. The CDR3 region has the DNA TGTGCCAGCACCCGAGATGGGACAGGAAACACCATATATTTT. Amino acid sequence: CASTRDGTGNTIYF.